The subject of this entry is one T cell receptor (beta chain). Its cognate antigen has yet to be identified. No much larger clonotype is one base removed from it; base qualities were not supplied. This sample is part of a study of shared clonotypes between healthy human individuals (dated by TCRdb to between 2020 and 2021). Turning to the overall study: A couple of women and a few men aged 18 to 49 years were included in the cohort. Between about 0.8 and 9 billion PBMCs per donor were obtained by leukapheresis. Libraries were prepared and TCR repertoires were sequenced by different laboratories using diverse techniques, in order to increase sequencing depth and limit assay-specific biases. To estimate repertoire size and how much clonotype sharing occurs between individuals, the study deeply sequenced the blood TCR repertoires of several healthy adults. Broad study findings and their caveats: The genetic and exposure-history diversity represented was limited by the small number of donors. Pairwise subsampling indicated that sequencing depth was expected to affect the degree of clonotype sharing among donors. Sampling was limited to blood, and TCR repertoires in tissue likely differ from TCR repertoires in blood.

The donors were healthy, HIV-negative adults who had no recently reported acute infections or vaccinations. All donors were Caucasian adults living in Nashville, Tennessee, USA. For unsorted samples, about 90 million PBMCs were counted and genomic DNA was extracted with the QIAamp DNA Blood Mini kit. Blood was obtained by leukapheresis, after which PBMCs were separated by Ficoll-Histopaque density gradient centrifugation and cryopreserved in liquid nitrogen vapor phase. TCR CDR3 regions were amplified from genomic DNA by multiplex PCR using the deep immunoSEQ assay. Extracted genomic DNA from each cell subset was distributed evenly across all wells of several immunoSEQ 96-well plates, and each plate was treated as a replicate. For unsorted PBMC, approximately 300 ng of genomic DNA, equivalent to around 30,000 T cell genomes, went into each replicate PCR. Ten immunoSEQ deep assay plates were used to sequence unsorted PBMC genomic DNA. The purified libraries were quantified using a Qubit 3.0 fluorometer, sized with a Bioanalyzer 2100, and then quantified again using the KAPA Library Quantification kit. Each immunoSEQ 96-well plate was sequenced on its own single-read 150-cycle Illumina NextSeq 550 flow cell. As for the authors' bioinformatics: Because only junctional sequences without quality scores were contained in the immunoSEQ output, filtering matching that applied to full-length reads could not be performed. To assign V/J genes and CDR3, sequences were annotated against IMGT germline references using PyIR, a Python wrapper for IgBLAST v1.9. Reads were removed for weak V/J assignments (E-value above 1e-6), missing CDR3, stop codons, out-of-frame junctions, or ambiguous translated residues. V3J clonotypes were defined by identical inferred V gene, J gene, and CDR3 amino acid sequence. To compute the percentage overlap between repertoires, the number of shared unique clonotypes was divided by the size of the smaller repertoire. Repertoire richness was assessed with RTK rarefaction, the Chao1 estimator, and Recon v2.1 estimates of unobserved clonotypes. This immuneACCESS table, as held by TCRdb, lists in-frame sequences with V and J called but not all clones. Of the missing ones, under half trace to an unresolved V gene in checked studies; the others have no known cause. That table furnishes V, J and clone size, whereas the DNA furnished D and trimming. The sample table shows approximately 470,000 clones, and 81% are seen once. The biggest ten clones account for about 13% of the sample.

CDR1 and CDR2 are drawn from the germline V gene (reference sequence): MNHNY, SVGAGI. The CDR3 holds 16 amino acids from the cysteine to the phenylalanine. Just CDR3 DNA is preserved here, 48 bases in frame from base 1. Relative to germline, V is missing 4 bases and J is missing 3 bases, with 8 bases of the junction outside any gene match. The rearranged segments are TRBV6-6 and TRBJ1-4; 7 nucleotides in the junction match TRBD1. The sequencing input was PBMCs. The TCR was taken from a woman aged 40-49 years in good health. Some clones in this sample may be carry-over from other donors' samples. The CDR3 in this case is CASSSRDRDSNEKLFF. The DNA sequence reads TGTGCCAGCAGTTCACGCGACAGGGATTCTAATGAAAAACTGTTTTTT.